This T cell receptor beta chain originates from a study of cytomegalovirus exposure and HLA in healthy donors. The V end lost 1 base, the J end lost 2 bases, and 10 bases lay between the germline ends. This CDR3 contains 15 residues. Germline V CDR1 and CDR2: SGHRS, YFSETQ. Data came from immunoSEQ multiplex PCR; TCRdb stores just in-frame clones and leaves some out. The sample consists of roughly 80,000 clones, more than 75% of them appearing once. The sample comprised PBMCs. V gene TRBV5-1 combines with J gene TRBJ1-5; TRBD1 might be the D (6 bases). This TCR was sampled from a man aged 30-40 years in good health and CMV-seronegative. The CDR3 DNA reads TGCGCCAGCAGCTTGAGGTCAGGGGGCAATCAGCCCCAGCATTTT. Amino acids: CASSLRSGGNQPQHF.